Each of the 22 T cell receptor beta chains below was sequenced from the same sample in a study of metastatic and nonmetastatic thyroid tumors. Patients underwent thyroid surgery, and none had received any treatment before it. TCRdb re-called the PCR reads through MiXCR. The sample lists tens of thousands of clones; more than 9.5% were seen once. Specimen: blood. These receptors originate from a female donor with papillary thyroid cancer or a benign thyroid nodule (not recorded which). Some clones in this sample may be carry-over from other donors' samples.

This clone was recorded a few times. This chain joins TRBV5-6 and TRBJ2-5; D is possibly TRBD2 (5 bases). Germline V gene sequence: CDR1 SGHDT, CDR2 YYEEEE. The CDR3 covers 13 residues. Deletions cut 7 bases from V and 2 bases from J, with 12 bases between. CDR3 protein: CASQPAVQETQYF. The CDR3 DNA is TGTGCCAGCCAACCAGCGGTTCAAGAGACCCAGTACTTC.

Ten or more counts support this clone. The chain recombines TRBV7-2 with TRBJ2-5; 7 bases line up with TRBD1. Trimming took 5 bases from V and 2 from J; bases not matched to a gene: 5. The CDR3 loop spans 14 amino acids. Germline V gene sequence: CDR1 SGHTA, CDR2 FQGNSA. The CDR3 spells CASSQRTGQETQYF. The CDR3 bases are TGTGCCAGCAGCCAAAGGACAGGACAAGAGACCCAGTACTTC.

This clone has at least ten counts. CDR3 residues: CASSRIKWNEQFF. The CDR3 nucleotides are TGTGCCAGCAGCCGAATAAAGTGGAATGAGCAGTTCTTC. This chain uses TRBV4-2 with TRBJ2-1, with D unclear. Germline CDR1 is LGHNA and CDR2 is YNFKEQ. V lost 4 bases, J lost 7 bases, and 11 bases lay in between. CDR3 length: 13 amino acids.

This clone was counted a few times. The CDR3 spells CASSATPRDYEQYF. Written as DNA, the CDR3 is TGTGCCAGCAGTGCGACCCCGAGGGACTACGAGCAGTACTTC. The genes are TRBV12-3 or TRBV12-4 and TRBJ2-7; a weak D match, TRBD2 (5 bases). This CDR3 region has 14 residues. Trimming left V 5 bases short and J 3 bases short, with 14 bases between.

This clone was counted at least ten times. The V call is TRBV6-1, the J call TRBJ2-1, with a possible D match to TRBD2 (5 bases). Looked up from germline, CDR1 is MNHNS and CDR2 is SASEGT. This CDR3 is 14 amino acids long. The V end was cut by 4 bases, the J end by 0 bases, with 7 bases between. DNA of the CDR3: TGTGCCAGCAGTGGGGGAGTCTCCTACAATGAGCAGTTCTTC. Encoded protein: CASSGGVSYNEQFF.

This clone was observed many times. This chain connects TRBV6-1 to TRBJ2-1; D tentatively fits TRBD1 or TRBD2 (5 bases each). Germline CDR1 and CDR2: MNHNS and SASEGT. The V end was cut by 6 bases, the J end by 10 bases, with 13 bases between. The CDR3 totals 12 residues. CDR3 DNA: TGTGCCAGCAGGGATCGGTGGGACGAGCAGTTCTTC. It translates to CASRDRWDEQFF.

CDR3 DNA: TGCAGTGCTAGAGTGGGGGCTAGCGTGAAGTCGGGGGAGACCCAGTACTTC. Translating it yields CSARVGASVKSGETQYF. V usage is TRBV20-1 and J usage is TRBJ2-5; perhaps D is TRBD1 or TRBD2 (6 bases each). The germline V and J ends were trimmed by 1 base and 5 bases, with 23 bases remaining between them. CDR1 DFQATT and CDR2 SNEGSKA come from the germline V gene (reference sequence). The CDR3 has 17 amino acids.

This clone was seen a handful of times. This may be a read error: a much more frequent sequence differs by one nucleotide. V gene TRBV10-3 combines with J gene TRBJ2-3, with 7 positions matching TRBD1. This CDR3 comprises 13 residues. The germline V gene encodes CDR1 ENHRY and CDR2 SYGVKD. The DNA of the CDR3 is TGTGACATCAGTCAGGGGGGCACAGATACGCAGTATTTT. Its protein is CDISQGGTDTQYF.

In this sample, this clone turned up a few times. The chain combines TRBV10-3 with TRBJ2-2; TRBD2 is a possible D gene (6 bases). Germline CDR1 reads ENHRY; CDR2 reads SYGVKD. The CDR3 extends over 15 amino acids. Between the trimmed V and J ends, which lost 3 bases and 5 bases, there was a span of 13 bases. CDR3 in amino acids: CAISENGSRTGELFF. CDR3 DNA sequence: TGTGCCATCAGTGAAAACGGGAGCCGGACCGGGGAGCTGTTTTTT.

Ten or more counts support this clone. The V and J genes are TRBV6-5 and TRBJ1-1; unclear D gene. The CDR3 runs 13 residues. V lost 2 bases to trimming and J lost 4 bases, with 8 bases between them. Germline CDR1 is MNHEY and CDR2 is SVGAGI. For the CDR3, the DNA is TGTGCCAGCAGTTACGGGTCAGGCACTGAAGCTTTCTTT. This codes for CASSYGSGTEAFF.

In the case of this clone: A clone one base away is much larger, so this may be a read error. The same CDR3 also results from other DNA sequences found in this sample. V gene TRBV28 combines with J gene TRBJ1-5; TRBD1 matches at 7 bases. Germline V CDR1 and CDR2: MDHEN, SYDVKM. The CDR3 consists of 17 residues. The CDR3 is CASSFYRGRGSNQPQHF. CDR3 DNA: TGTGCTAGCAGTTTTTACAGGGGAAGAGGAAGCAATCAGCCCCAGCATTTT.

The sample holds many counts of this clone. This chain uses TRBV3-1 with TRBJ1-6; no definite D call. Germline loops: CDR1 LGHDT, CDR2 YNNKEL (reference sequence). CDR3 length: 15 residues. V lost 2 bases, J lost 4 bases, and 9 bases lay in between. The CDR3 nucleotides are TGTGCCAGCAGCCAAACGGACGGTTATAATTCACCCCTCCACTTT. Translating gives CASSQTDGYNSPLHF.

Comment on this clone: A clone one base away is much larger, so this may be a read error. The chain uses TRBV7-6 and TRBJ2-7; 7 bases map to TRBD1. The CDR3 loop spans 14 amino acids. Per the germline V gene, CDR1 is SGHVS and CDR2 is FNYEAQ. Germline trimming cut 5 bases from V and 4 bases from J; bases unmatched to any gene: 8. The CDR3 DNA follows: TGTGCCAGCAGCCCCCTGCCAGGGGGTTACGAGCAGTACTTC. As protein: CASSPLPGGYEQYF.

This clone was detected a few times. V is TRBV10-3 and J is TRBJ2-7; D might be TRBD1 (6 bases). This CDR3 has 16 residues. Germline CDR1 reads ENHRY; CDR2 reads SYGVKD. V dropped 0 bases and J dropped 3 bases, with 15 bases sitting between them. As DNA, the CDR3 is TGTGCCATCAGTGAGTCTGGGGGCAGGGGTCACTACGAGCAGTACTTC. This gives the protein CAISESGGRGHYEQYF.

The rearrangement uses TRBV6-9 and TRBJ2-1, with TRBD2 matching over 8 bases. V was clipped by 3 bases and J by 6 bases; unmatched bases: 13. Per germline, CDR1 MNHGY and CDR2 SVAAGI. The CDR3 covers 17 residues. CDR3 sequence: CASSYGGAGGGSNEQFF. The CDR3 DNA reads TGTGCCAGCAGTTACGGGGGTGCCGGGGGGGGCTCCAATGAGCAGTTCTTC.

This clone has more than one count but fewer than ten. The chain couples TRBV19 to TRBJ1-2; tentative D call: TRBD1 (5 bases). The CDR3 has 13 amino acids. V lost 6 bases and J 8 bases, leaving 16 bases between the germline ends. Germline CDR1 and CDR2: LNHDA and SQIVND (reference sequence). In DNA form, the CDR3 reads TGTGCCAGTAGCCCTGGGGGGTACCAAGGCTACACCTTC. It codes for CASSPGGYQGYTF. Using reference TRBV19 and TRBJ1-2 for the parts outside the CDR3, the full variable domain is DGGITQSPKYLFRKEGQNVTLSCEQNLNHDAMYWYRQDPGQGLRLIYYSQIVNDFQKGDIAEGYSVSREKKESFPLTVTSAQKNPTAFYLCASSPGGYQGYTFGSGTRLTVV.

This clone was recorded at least ten times. Additional DNA sequences in this sample encode the identical CDR3. The chain links TRBV7-9 to TRBJ1-6, with TRBD1 matching 8 bases. This CDR3 comprises 13 residues. The V segment lost 5 bases and the J segment 10 bases; nucleotides outside the gene matches: 4. Germline V gene data show CDR1 as SEHNR and CDR2 as FQNEAQ (reference sequence). The CDR3 DNA sequence: TGTGCCAGCAGCCTCGACAGGGGCTCACCCCTCCACTTT. Translated, it gives CASSLDRGSPLHF.

In this sample, this clone turned up many times. V usage is TRBV6-2 or TRBV6-3 and J usage is TRBJ2-3; TRBD2 matches at 8 bases. The CDR3 is 16 amino acids. CDR1 is MNHEY, CDR2 SVGEGT, per germline. Losses at the gene ends were 6 bases for V and 5 bases for J; bases not matched to a gene: 13. The CDR3 DNA follows: TGTGCCAGCAGCCCCACTCTAGCGGGCAGGATAGATACGCAGTATTTT. Its translation is CASSPTLAGRIDTQYF.

This clone was seen at least ten times. This chain links TRBV28 with TRBJ1-2; D is possibly TRBD1 (6 bases). The CDR3 sequence is 14 residues long. Trimming removed 5 bases at V and 7 bases at J, with 17 bases between. Per germline, CDR1 MDHEN and CDR2 SYDVKM. CDR3 nucleotide sequence: TGTGCCAGCAGTCAAGCCAGGGGCTTTCTTGGCTACACCTTC. Translating gives CASSQARGFLGYTF.

This clone was seen more than once but under ten times. This chain connects TRBV5-5 to TRBJ1-4, with 12 bases matching TRBD1. The CDR3 is 17 residues long. Per the germline V gene, CDR1 is SGHKS and CDR2 is YYEKEE (reference sequence). Germline trimming cut 4 bases from V and 6 bases from J; bases unmatched to any gene: 10. CDR3 amino acids: CASSPSRDRGRHEKLFF. Written as DNA, the CDR3 is TGTGCCAGCAGCCCGTCCCGGGACAGGGGGCGCCATGAAAAACTGTTTTTT.

This clone has just a few counts. The rearrangement links TRBV5-1 to TRBJ2-5; unclear D gene. The germline V gene has CDR1 SGHRS and CDR2 YFSETQ. The CDR3 covers 12 residues. V lost 4 bases to trimming and J lost 2 bases, with 6 bases between them. Here the CDR3 DNA reads TGCGCCAGCAGCAGAAGTCAAGAGACCCAGTACTTC. Translating gives CASSRSQETQYF.

This clone came up a few times. This may be a read error: a much more frequent sequence differs by one nucleotide. This chain links TRBV19 with TRBJ1-5; 10 bases are shared with TRBD1. J lost 10 bases, V lost 6 bases, and 15 bases had no gene match. Per the germline V gene, CDR1 is LNHDA and CDR2 is SQIVND (reference sequence). The CDR3 is 16 residues long. CDR3 nucleotide sequence: TGTGCCAGTAGAAGGGGACAGGGGTCGGTGAGGGGACCCCAGCATTTT. Protein: CASRRGQGSVRGPQHF.